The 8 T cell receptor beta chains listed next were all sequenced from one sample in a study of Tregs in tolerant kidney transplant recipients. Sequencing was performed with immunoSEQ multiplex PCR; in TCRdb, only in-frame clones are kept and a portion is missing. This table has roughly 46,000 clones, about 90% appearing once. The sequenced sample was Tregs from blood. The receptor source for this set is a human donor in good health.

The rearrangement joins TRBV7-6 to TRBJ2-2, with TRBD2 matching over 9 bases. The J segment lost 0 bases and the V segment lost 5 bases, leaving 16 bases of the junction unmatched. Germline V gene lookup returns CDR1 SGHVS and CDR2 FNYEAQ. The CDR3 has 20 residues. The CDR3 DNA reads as TGTGCCAGCAGCGTCGCACAACCGGGACTAGCTGCGACGAACACCGGGGAGCTGTTTTTT. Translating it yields CASSVAQPGLAATNTGELFF.

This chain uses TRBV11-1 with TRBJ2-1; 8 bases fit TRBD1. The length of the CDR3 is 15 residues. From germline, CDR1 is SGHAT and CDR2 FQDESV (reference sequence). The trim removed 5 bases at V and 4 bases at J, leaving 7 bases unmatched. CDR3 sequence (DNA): TGTGCCAGCAGCCGGGGACAGGCCCCTTACAATGAGCAGTTCTTC. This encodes CASSRGQAPYNEQFF. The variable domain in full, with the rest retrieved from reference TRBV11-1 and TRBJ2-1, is EAEVAQSPRYKITEKSQAVAFWCDPISGHATLYWYRQILGQGPELLVQFQDESVVDDSQLPKDRFSAERLKGVDSTLKIQPAELGDSAMYLCASSRGQAPYNEQFFGPGTRLTVL.

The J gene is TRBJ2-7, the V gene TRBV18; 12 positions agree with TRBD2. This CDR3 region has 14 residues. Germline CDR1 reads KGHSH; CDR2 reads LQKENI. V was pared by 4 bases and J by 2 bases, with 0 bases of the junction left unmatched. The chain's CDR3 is CASSRTSGTYEQYF. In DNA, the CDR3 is TGTGCCAGCTCACGGACTAGCGGGACCTACGAGCAGTACTTC.

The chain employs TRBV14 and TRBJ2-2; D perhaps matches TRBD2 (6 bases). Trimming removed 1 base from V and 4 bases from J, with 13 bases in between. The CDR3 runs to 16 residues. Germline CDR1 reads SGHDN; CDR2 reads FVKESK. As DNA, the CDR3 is TGTGCCAGCAGCCAAGGAAACTGGGGAGGCACCGGGGAGCTGTTTTTT. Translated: CASSQGNWGGTGELFF.

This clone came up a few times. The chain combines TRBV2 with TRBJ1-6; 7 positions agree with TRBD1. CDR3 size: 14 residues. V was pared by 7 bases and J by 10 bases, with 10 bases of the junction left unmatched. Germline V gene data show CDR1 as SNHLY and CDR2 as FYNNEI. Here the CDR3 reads CASKPGRQGSPLHF. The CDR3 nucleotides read TGTGCCAGCAAACCCGGGAGACAGGGATCACCCCTCCACTTT.

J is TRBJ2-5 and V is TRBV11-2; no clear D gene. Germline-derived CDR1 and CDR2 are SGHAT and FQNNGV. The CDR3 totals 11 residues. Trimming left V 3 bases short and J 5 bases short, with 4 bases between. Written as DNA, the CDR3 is TGTGCCAGCAGCTTCCGGGAGACCCAGTACTTC. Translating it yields CASSFRETQYF.

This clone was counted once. CDR3 residues: CASSSTRQAQSTNEKLFF. The DNA of the CDR3 is TGTGCCAGCAGCTCTACTAGACAGGCTCAATCAACTAATGAAAAACTGTTTTTT. The chain carries TRBV7-9 and TRBJ1-4, with D possibly matching TRBD1 (6 bases). V was pared by 4 bases and J by 0 bases, with 18 bases between. This CDR3 has 18 residues. Germline V gives CDR1 SEHNR, CDR2 FQNEAQ (reference sequence).

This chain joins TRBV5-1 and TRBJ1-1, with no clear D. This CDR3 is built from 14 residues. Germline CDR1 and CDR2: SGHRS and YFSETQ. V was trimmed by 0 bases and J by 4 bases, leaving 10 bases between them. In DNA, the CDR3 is TGCGCCAGCAGCTTGGATCTCTGGAGCACTGAAGCTTTCTTT. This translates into CASSLDLWSTEAFF.